A selection of T cell receptor beta chains follows, all from one sample in a study of OX40 agonist ivuxolimab in advanced cancers. TCRdb's copy holds only in-frame clones and misses some; the assay was immunoSEQ multiplex PCR. The sample contains several thousand clones, around 68% of which appear only once. The material sequenced was CD4+ or CD8+ T cells sorted from blood, taken in a trial of the OX40 agonist ivuxolimab. Source of these receptors: an adult with an advanced solid tumor such as melanoma, head and neck, liver or kidney cancer. Both conserved end residues are part of each CDR3. A row's size may be missing; if present it is once, few, many or a size class.

clone_size,v_call,cdr3_aa
.,TRBV4-3,CASSQGQGHSYEQYF
.,TRBV10-2,CASSESSIIPALGFRVAGEQYF
.,TRBV6-4,CASSDGSTDTQYF
.,TRBV27,CASSLSGRAGEQYF
.,TRBV7-3,CASSLIPSGSSADTQYF
.,TRBV19,CASKGDFDVDEQFF
.,TRBV21-1,CASSRGIATLSETQYF
.,TRBV4-2,CASSQPLAQTSFYGYTF
.,TRBV6-5,CATRYQAGYTF
medium-sized,TRBV4-2,CASSQDREGQETQYF
.,TRBV6-4,CASSPYLEGDEQYF
.,TRBV27,CASSRSGTGDYEQYF
.,TRBV6-5,CASSPLLGSGETQYF
.,TRBV5-1,CASGPILAGSRYEQYF
.,TRBV6-4,CASSDSQGADTQYF
few,TRBV6-5,CASSPVGDTQYF
.,TRBV5-6,CASSLLAGTSYEQYF
.,TRBV4-1,CASSQDGLAGGNEQFF
few,TRBV6-6,CASSLDSNDDNEQFF
.,TRBV29-1,CSVDGVGAKNIQYF
medium-sized,TRBV19,CASSIGGGLAVNEQFF
once,TRBV25-1,CASSSRGTGAPYGYTF
.,TRBV6-5,CASRIQGSANTEAFF
medium-sized,TRBV12-5,CASGPGLAGTYEQYF
.,TRBV7-9,CASSLTTDSISGNTIYF
few,TRBV7-8,CASSGLTQWQFF
.,TRBV4-1,CASSHPGQGPLRGGGYTF
.,TRBV19,CASSYDRASTDTQYF
once,TRBV14,CASSHYGPRPYNEQFF
.,TRBV6-6,CASSLMDGDEQFF
.,TRBV10-2,CASTTQPTGEQFF
.,TRBV2,CASSDRDRPNTEAFF
.,TRBV6-5,CASRSAGASYNEQFF
.,TRBV7-6,CASSFGSYGYTF
.,TRBV6-5,CASSYGQGNEQFF
.,TRBV27,CASSSGTSGLEQYF
medium-sized,TRBV27,CASSLRETQYF
.,TRBV27,CASRTGFPGNEQYF
.,TRBV27,CASKAGSLPFEQYF
.,TRBV28,CASSPYRLGEQYF
.,TRBV30,CAWSLGTANYGYTF
few,TRBV4-3,CASSDRLSSYEQYF
.,TRBV30,CAWSPTGAYEQYF
.,TRBV7-9,CASSSDIRGQPQHF